This is a list of T cell receptor beta chains from one sample in a study of control samples from healthy donors and cancer patients. Assay used: immunoSEQ multiplex PCR; TCRdb lists only in-frame clones, some missing. This sample has roughly 130,000 clones, with 70% to 90% found just once. The sequenced sample consisted of blood. These TCRs come from a man in his forties or fifties in good health. Both conserved end residues are part of each CDR3. Each record gives: J gene, D gene, V gene, clone size, CDR3 protein, CDR3 DNA. D genes are given only for firm matches. Size tells how often a clone was seen (once, few, many) or the class of an expanded clone, and some rows leave it out.

j_gene: TRBJ2-3
d_gene: .
v_gene: TRBV11-3
abundance: once
CDR3aa: CASSLDSSDTQYF
CDR3nt: TGTGCCAGCAGCTTAGACAGCTCAGATACGCAGTATTTT

j_gene: TRBJ1-5
d_gene: .
v_gene: TRBV25-1
abundance: .
CDR3aa: CASAVDGNQPQHF
CDR3nt: TGTGCCAGCGCTGTGGATGGCAATCAGCCCCAGCATTTT

j_gene: TRBJ2-7
d_gene: TRBD1
v_gene: TRBV5-1
abundance: .
CDR3aa: CASSKNRGASSYEQYF
CDR3nt: TGCGCCAGCAGTAAAAACAGGGGGGCGAGCTCCTACGAGCAGTACTTC

j_gene: TRBJ2-7
d_gene: .
v_gene: TRBV2
abundance: .
CDR3aa: CASSDGARSLQAYEQYF
CDR3nt: TGTGCCAGCAGTGATGGGGCCCGGAGTTTACAGGCCTACGAGCAGTACTTC

j_gene: TRBJ2-1
d_gene: TRBD1
v_gene: TRBV7-3
abundance: .
CDR3aa: CASSSQGPDEQFF
CDR3nt: TGTGCCAGCAGCTCACAGGGGCCGGATGAGCAGTTCTTC

j_gene: TRBJ1-4
d_gene: TRBD1
v_gene: TRBV4-1
abundance: once
CDR3aa: CASSQDTGPRQGRNEKLFF
CDR3nt: TGCGCCAGCAGCCAAGATACCGGGCCCCGACAGGGCCGTAATGAAAAACTGTTTTTT

j_gene: TRBJ2-3
d_gene: .
v_gene: TRBV27
abundance: once
CDR3aa: CASSLSAGSDTQYF
CDR3nt: TGTGCCAGCAGTTTATCTGCTGGTTCGGATACGCAGTATTTT

j_gene: TRBJ1-5
d_gene: .
v_gene: TRBV7-5
abundance: .
CDR3aa: CVRSLGFRIYQPQHF
CDR3nt: TGTGTCAGAAGCTTAGGTTTTAGGATTTATCAGCCCCAGCATTTT

j_gene: TRBJ2-3
d_gene: TRBD2
v_gene: TRBV2
abundance: .
CDR3aa: CASSETSGRVTDTQYF
CDR3nt: TGTGCCAGCAGTGAAACTAGCGGGCGGGTAACAGATACGCAGTATTTT

j_gene: TRBJ2-7
d_gene: .
v_gene: TRBV30
abundance: once
CDR3aa: CAWSVPPSYEQYF
CDR3nt: TGTGCCTGGAGTGTCCCCCCATCTTACGAGCAGTACTTC

j_gene: TRBJ1-1
d_gene: .
v_gene: TRBV5-1
abundance: .
CDR3aa: CASSLGVEGGEAFF
CDR3nt: TGCGCCAGCAGCTTAGGGGTAGAGGGTGGTGAAGCTTTCTTT

j_gene: TRBJ2-3
d_gene: .
v_gene: TRBV3-1/TRBV3-2
abundance: .
CDR3aa: CASSQDPGTPGSGTDTQYF
CDR3nt: TGTGCCAGCAGCCAAGATCCTGGGACACCGGGATCCGGCACAGATACGCAGTATTTT

j_gene: TRBJ2-7
d_gene: TRBD1
v_gene: TRBV10-3
abundance: .
CDR3aa: CAISESDRGQYEQYF
CDR3nt: TGTGCCATCAGTGAATCGGACAGGGGGCAGTACGAGCAGTACTTC

j_gene: TRBJ1-4
d_gene: .
v_gene: TRBV19
abundance: once
CDR3aa: CASSMWDGPNEKLFF
CDR3nt: TGTGCCAGTAGTATGTGGGACGGACCTAATGAAAAACTGTTTTTT

j_gene: TRBJ2-1
d_gene: TRBD2
v_gene: TRBV6-2/TRBV6-3
abundance: .
CDR3aa: CASGRQAGIYNEQFF
CDR3nt: TGTGCCAGCGGCCGACAAGCGGGGATCTACAATGAGCAGTTCTTC

j_gene: TRBJ2-3
d_gene: TRBD2
v_gene: TRBV4-2
abundance: once
CDR3aa: CASSQGGYRLAGSTDTQYF
CDR3nt: TGTGCCAGCAGCCAAGGGGGCTATCGACTAGCGGGGTCCACAGATACGCAGTATTTT

j_gene: TRBJ2-5
d_gene: .
v_gene: TRBV3-1/TRBV3-2
abundance: .
CDR3aa: CASSPGDLLETQYF
CDR3nt: TGTGCCAGCAGCCCGGGGGACTTACTGGAGACCCAGTACTTC

j_gene: TRBJ1-2
d_gene: .
v_gene: TRBV10-3
abundance: .
CDR3aa: CATNTIYRGYTF
CDR3nt: TGTGCCACGAACACAATATACCGTGGCTACACCTTC

j_gene: TRBJ2-2
d_gene: .
v_gene: TRBV9
abundance: .
CDR3aa: CASSVLAENTGELFF
CDR3nt: TGTGCCAGCAGCGTTTTAGCGGAAAACACCGGGGAGCTGTTTTTT

j_gene: TRBJ2-1
d_gene: .
v_gene: TRBV28
abundance: few
CDR3aa: CASSLSSDSYNEQFF
CDR3nt: TGTGCCAGCAGTTTATCGTCAGATAGCTACAATGAGCAGTTCTTC

j_gene: TRBJ1-6
d_gene: TRBD1
v_gene: TRBV30
abundance: .
CDR3aa: CAWSVQGGLHF
CDR3nt: TGTGCCTGGAGTGTACAGGGGGGCCTCCACTTT

j_gene: TRBJ2-1
d_gene: .
v_gene: TRBV2
abundance: once
CDR3aa: CASSETGFNHEQFF
CDR3nt: TGTGCCAGCAGTGAAACGGGGTTTAACCATGAGCAGTTCTTC

j_gene: TRBJ2-7
d_gene: .
v_gene: TRBV7-9
abundance: .
CDR3aa: CASSLAGDNYEQYF
CDR3nt: TGTGCCAGCAGCTTAGCGGGAGACAACTACGAGCAGTACTTC

j_gene: TRBJ2-1
d_gene: .
v_gene: TRBV19
abundance: .
CDR3aa: CASSAFWVNNEQFF
CDR3nt: TGTGCCAGTAGTGCCTTTTGGGTCAACAATGAGCAGTTCTTC

j_gene: TRBJ2-1
d_gene: TRBD1
v_gene: TRBV5-1
abundance: .
CDR3aa: CASSSRTGVRYNEQFF
CDR3nt: TGCGCCAGCAGCTCCAGGACAGGGGTAAGATACAATGAGCAGTTCTTC

j_gene: TRBJ2-5
d_gene: TRBD2
v_gene: TRBV2
abundance: .
CDR3aa: CASMPTSGEETQYF
CDR3nt: TGTGCCAGCATGCCGACTAGCGGTGAAGAGACCCAGTACTTC

j_gene: TRBJ2-3
d_gene: .
v_gene: TRBV7-9
abundance: .
CDR3aa: CASSPPSEDTQYF
CDR3nt: TGTGCCAGCAGCCCACCTAGCGAAGATACGCAGTATTTT

j_gene: TRBJ2-3
d_gene: .
v_gene: TRBV4-2
abundance: .
CDR3aa: CASSQDGSIDTQYF
CDR3nt: TGTGCCAGCAGCCAAGATGGCTCCATAGATACGCAGTATTTT

j_gene: TRBJ2-2
d_gene: .
v_gene: TRBV7-6
abundance: .
CDR3aa: CASRFQTENTGELFF
CDR3nt: TGTGCCAGCAGGTTCCAGACAGAGAACACCGGGGAGCTGTTTTTT

j_gene: TRBJ2-7
d_gene: TRBD2
v_gene: TRBV5-4
abundance: .
CDR3aa: CASSFSGGATYEQYF
CDR3nt: TGTGCCAGCAGCTTCAGCGGGGGGGCCACCTACGAGCAGTACTTC

j_gene: TRBJ1-1
d_gene: .
v_gene: TRBV6-1
abundance: .
CDR3aa: CASSEVLHTEAFF
CDR3nt: TGTGCCAGCAGTGAAGTTCTGCACACTGAAGCTTTCTTT

j_gene: TRBJ1-2
d_gene: .
v_gene: TRBV27
abundance: .
CDR3aa: CASSLSGPYGYTF
CDR3nt: TGTGCCAGCAGTTTATCCGGGCCCTATGGCTACACCTTC

j_gene: TRBJ2-3
d_gene: .
v_gene: TRBV30
abundance: .
CDR3aa: CAWSQRRTTDTQYF
CDR3nt: TGTGCCTGGAGTCAGCGCCGGACAACAGATACGCAGTATTTT